A selection of T cell receptor beta chains follows, all from one sample in a study of T cell responses to AZD1222 COVID-19 vaccine. Clones were read by immunoSEQ multiplex PCR, and TCRdb kept only the in-frame ones, dropping some. The sample carries 100,000 to 150,000 clones, approximately 89% recorded once. Sample: peripheral blood, taken 28 days after the second AZD1222 dose. These receptors were obtained from an adult who received the AZD1222 COVID-19 vaccine. The conserved cysteine and the conserved F or W are not part of the CDR3 here.

v_call: TRBV14
j_call: TRBJ1-1
cdr3_aa: ASSQGGALGTEAF

v_call: TRBV5-1
j_call: TRBJ1-4
cdr3_aa: ASSLVAGSEKLF

v_call: TRBV5-6
j_call: TRBJ1-4
cdr3_aa: ASSLYGESATNEKLF

v_call: TRBV6-6
j_call: TRBJ2-7
cdr3_aa: ASTDVVGTGEQY

v_call: TRBV27
j_call: TRBJ2-7
cdr3_aa: ASSPVRIRRDGYEQY

v_call: TRBV24-1
j_call: TRBJ2-5
cdr3_aa: ATSTRDGAQETQY

v_call: TRBV12-5
j_call: TRBJ2-1
cdr3_aa: ASGLVGSGGRGNEQF

v_call: TRBV7-8
j_call: TRBJ1-4
cdr3_aa: ASSLGRGDEKLF

v_call: TRBV11-2
j_call: TRBJ1-1
cdr3_aa: ASSALRRAEAF

v_call: TRBV3-1/TRBV3-2
j_call: TRBJ1-6
cdr3_aa: ASSQGIPSSPLH

v_call: TRBV30
j_call: TRBJ2-1
cdr3_aa: AWKGFVGQGGEPYNEQF

v_call: TRBV29-1
j_call: TRBJ2-5
cdr3_aa: SVGGIPTETQY

v_call: TRBV28
j_call: TRBJ2-7
cdr3_aa: ASIAGRSYEQY

v_call: TRBV6-5
j_call: TRBJ1-5
cdr3_aa: AVRTGETPNQPQH

v_call: TRBV19
j_call: TRBJ1-6
cdr3_aa: ASSRDRRDSPLH

v_call: TRBV10-1
j_call: TRBJ2-4
cdr3_aa: ASSDVWAKNIQY

v_call: TRBV7-2
j_call: TRBJ2-7
cdr3_aa: ASGAGAVPYEQY

v_call: TRBV19
j_call: TRBJ2-7
cdr3_aa: ASKDTTYEQY

v_call: TRBV5-1
j_call: TRBJ2-2
cdr3_aa: ASSLGTRARGELF

v_call: TRBV11-3
j_call: TRBJ2-7
cdr3_aa: ASSLTLSGHSYEQY

v_call: TRBV9
j_call: TRBJ2-2
cdr3_aa: ASSPSSRGGTGELF

v_call: TRBV5-1
j_call: TRBJ1-2
cdr3_aa: ASSNRGGFGYT

v_call: TRBV11-3
j_call: TRBJ2-3
cdr3_aa: ASSRLGLAGGGTDTQY

v_call: TRBV7-2
j_call: TRBJ1-6
cdr3_aa: ASSPLSAADYNSPLH

v_call: TRBV4-1
j_call: TRBJ2-7
cdr3_aa: ASSRGYRGEDEQY

v_call: TRBV9
j_call: TRBJ1-2
cdr3_aa: ASSLRPGQGNYGYT

v_call: TRBV5-1
j_call: TRBJ2-3
cdr3_aa: ASSPRPQSRTDTQY

v_call: TRBV6-5
j_call: TRBJ2-4
cdr3_aa: APRQVGKNIQY